This T cell receptor (beta chain) originates from a study of T cell responses to AZD1222 COVID-19 vaccine. V was trimmed by 0 bases and J by 8 bases, leaving 15 bases between them. Germline loops: CDR1 SGDLS, CDR2 YYNGEE. The CDR3 has 15 amino acids. Clones were sequenced by immunoSEQ multiplex PCR, and TCRdb holds only the in-frame ones, with some missing. The table records some 120,000 clones, around 92% of them present only once. The clonotype was recovered from an adult in good health. The chain employs TRBV9 and TRBJ1-3; possibly TRBD1 for D (6 bases). Here the sequenced sample was peripheral blood, taken on day 0 of AZD1222 vaccination. CDR3 DNA sequence: TGTGCCAGCAGCGTAGCTACAGGGTTTATAGACACCATATATTTT. Translated, it gives CASSVATGFIDTIYF.